The next 17 T cell receptor beta chains were all read from a single sample in a study of blood T cells in healthy people across ages. A second 7 to 11 cycle PCR used barcoded and J-beta primers. TCRdb re-analysed the 5' RACE reads in MiXCR, keeping a single row per CDR3 protein. The sample lists approximately 960,000 distinct CDR3 sequences; around 29% were seen once. A further study also used this sample, focusing on T cells of mothers and their children.

Sequencing used blood. These receptors were collected from a woman between 40 and 50 years old in good health.

With regard to this clonotype: A much larger clone lies a single base off, so this may be a read error. This rearrangement joins TRBV7-2 to TRBJ2-7, with D possibly being TRBD2 (6 bases). The CDR3 is made up of 13 amino acids. CDR1 and CDR2 from the germline V gene are SGHTA and FQGNSA. The CDR3 DNA sequence: TGTGCCAGCACCCGAGGAGGGATTTACGGGCAGTACTTC. The encoded protein is CASTRGGIYGQYF.

This clonotype was seen only a few times. The rearrangement joins TRBV3-1 to TRBJ2-5, with D perhaps matching TRBD2 (5 bases). The last part of the DNA fits TRBJ2-7 better; the J call may be wrong. This CDR3 has 13 amino acids. CDR1 and CDR2 from the germline V gene are LGHDT and YNNKEL (reference sequence). The CDR3 reads CASSQGFGDEQYF. In DNA, the CDR3 is TGTGCCAGCAGCCAAGGGTTCGGGGACGAGCAGTACTTC.

This clonotype has only a few counts. The J gene is TRBJ1-4, the V gene TRBV9; possible D gene TRBD1, 5 bases. CDR1 is SGDLS, CDR2 YYNGEE, per germline. V shed 3 bases and J shed 3 bases, with 12 bases lying between them. The CDR3 length is 15 residues. The CDR3: CASSGRGAANEKLFF. CDR3 nucleotide sequence: TGTGCCAGCAGCGGTAGGGGTGCAGCTAATGAAAAACTGTTTTTT. Full variable domain (outside the CDR3, taken from reference TRBV9 and TRBJ1-4): DSGVTQTPKHLITATGQRVTLRCSPRSGDLSVYWYQQSLDQGLQFLIQYYNGEERAKGNILERFSAQQFPDLHSELNLSSLELGDSALYFCASSGRGAANEKLFFGSGTQLSVL.

A word on this clonotype: Just one base apart from a much larger clone, this may be a read error. The rearrangement uses TRBV5-1 and TRBJ2-1; TRBD2 aligns across 7 bases. The J call is uncertain, as TRBJ2-7 better fits the DNA end. The germline V gene encodes CDR1 SGHRS and CDR2 YFSETQ. CDR3 length: 15 residues. CDR3 amino acids: CASSLDTGDYNEQYF. CDR3 nucleotides: TGCGCCAGCAGCTTGGATACGGGGGACTACAATGAGCAGTACTTC.

The DNA for the CDR3 is TGTGCCAGCAGCCAAACATTTAGCTATGGCTACACCTTC. Translated: CASSQTFSYGYTF. The V gene is TRBV12-3 or TRBV12-4, the J gene TRBJ1-2; D remains ambiguous. The CDR3 loop spans 13 amino acids. Trimming took 6 bases from V and 4 from J, leaving 12 bases between them.

Points on this clonotype: In this CDR3 the conserved last residue, phenylalanine or tryptophan, is missing, so a read error is likely. The chain has TRBV29-1 and TRBJ2-7, with TRBD1 matching 9 bases. Germline values: CDR1 SQVTM, CDR2 ANQGSEA. The CDR3 has 13 amino acids. Trimming took 4 bases from V and 7 from J; bases not matched to a gene: 8. CDR3 DNA sequence: TGCAGCGTTGCCGGCAGGACAGGGGTTGAGCAGTACTTA. This encodes CSVAGRTGVEQYL.

The chain joins TRBV29-1 to TRBJ1-2; TRBD1 agrees at 7 bases. The J segment lost 3 bases and the V segment lost 6 bases, leaving 16 bases of the junction unmatched. CDR1 SQVTM and CDR2 ANQGSEA come from the germline V gene. The CDR3 extends over 16 amino acids. As DNA, the CDR3 is TGCAGCGTGGGGTCCAGACAGGGAGTACGGGACTATGGCTACACCTTC. This gives the protein CSVGSRQGVRDYGYTF.

The chain links TRBV7-2 to TRBJ2-2, with TRBD2 matching over 7 bases. This CDR3 has 15 amino acids. CDR1 and CDR2 (germline): SGHTA, FQGNSA. V shed 5 bases, J shed 2 bases, and the junction held 5 bases outside the gene matches. The CDR3 loop reads CASSQRGINTGELFF. CDR3 bases: TGTGCCAGCAGCCAGCGGGGTATTAACACCGGGGAGCTGTTTTTT. The full variable domain, completed using reference TRBV7-2 and TRBJ2-2, is GAGVSQSPSNKVTEKGKDVELRCDPISGHTALYWYRQSLGQGLEFLIYFQGNSAPDKSGLPSDRFSAERTGGSVSTLTIQRTQQEDSAVYLCASSQRGINTGELFFGEGSRLTVL.

The sample holds a few counts of this clonotype. The J gene is TRBJ1-1, the V gene TRBV6-5; tentative D call: TRBD1 (5 bases). Deletions cut 0 bases from V and 7 bases from J, with 12 bases between. CDR3 length equals 14 residues. The germline gives CDR1 MNHEY, CDR2 SVGAGI. CDR3 sequence (DNA): TGTGCCAGCAGTTACTCAGGGGCCGAGAATGAAGCTTTCTTT. It is translated as CASSYSGAENEAFF.

The CDR3 is CASREPGLSSYNEQYF. The CDR3 DNA sequence: TGTGCCAGCAGGGAACCGGGACTCAGCTCCTACAATGAGCAGTACTTC. The chain employs TRBV6-1 and TRBJ2-1; D perhaps matches TRBD2 (6 bases). Near its end, the DNA agrees better with TRBJ2-7, so the J call may be wrong. Per germline, CDR1 MNHNS and CDR2 SASEGT. The length of the CDR3 is 16 residues.

Only a few counts were recorded for this clonotype. The chain recombines TRBV28 with TRBJ1-2; the D gene is possibly TRBD1 (6 bases). V was clipped by 8 bases and J by 8 bases, with 24 bases between them. The CDR3 is 15 amino acids. Per germline, CDR1 MDHEN and CDR2 SYDVKM. CDR3 loop: CASLRGAVTMVGYTF. The CDR3 coding sequence is TGTGCCAGCCTTCGGGGGGCAGTAACTATGGTGGGCTACACCTTC.

This chain uses TRBV7-2 with TRBJ1-1; no clear D gene. The CDR3 length is 15 residues. The V gene lost 4 bases and the J gene lost 0 bases, with 12 bases spanning the gap. Germline-derived CDR1 and CDR2 are SGHTA and FQGNSA. CDR3 sequence (DNA): TGTGCCAGCAGCTCGATTAGGGTATTGAACACTGAAGCTTTCTTT. Translating it yields CASSSIRVLNTEAFF.

About this clonotype itself: Since the CDR3 does not end with the conserved phenylalanine or tryptophan, this likely comes from a read error. The chain joins TRBV29-1 to TRBJ2-7; TRBD1 might be the D (5 bases). This CDR3 has 12 residues. The V gene's germline CDR1 is SQVTM and CDR2 ANQGSEA. V lost 8 bases, J lost 6 bases, and 17 bases lay in between. CDR3 DNA: TGCAGCCATCAGGGATTAGACTGCGAGCAGTACTAC. Protein product: CSHQGLDCEQYY.

The J gene is TRBJ1-1, the V gene TRBV4-3; 7 positions agree with TRBD1. CDR1 is LGHNA and CDR2 is YSLEER in the germline V gene. V trimming: 4 bases; J trimming: 5 bases; junction bases outside the gene matches: 10. This CDR3 has 15 residues. This CDR3 reads CASSRDLQGGTEAFF. The CDR3 coding sequence is TGCGCCAGCAGCCGGGACCTTCAGGGGGGTACTGAAGCTTTCTTT.

A remark on this clonotype: An end of the junction does not agree with germline; a read error may underlie this. The genes are TRBV5-1 and TRBJ2-5; 8 nucleotides align to TRBD1. The CDR3 totals 15 residues. Germline V gene data show CDR1 as SGHRS and CDR2 as YFSETQ. The DNA of the CDR3 is TGCGCCAGCAGCTTGCTCGGACAGGGTCAAGGGACCCAGTACTTC. Amino acid sequence: CASSLLGQGQGTQYF.

This clonotype was observed a handful of times. The V and J genes are TRBV20-1 and TRBJ2-1, with D possibly TRBD2 on 5 matching bases. Germline V gene sequence: CDR1 DFQATT, CDR2 SNEGSKA (reference sequence). The V end was cut by 6 bases, the J end by 0 bases, with 12 bases between. The CDR3 runs 14 residues. The CDR3 loop is CSARLGNSYNEQFF. CDR3 coding DNA: TGCAGTGCCAGACTCGGGAACTCCTACAATGAGCAGTTCTTC.

This chain joins TRBV5-1 and TRBJ1-6; D is ambiguous. Trimming left V 0 bases short and J 8 bases short, with 9 bases between. This CDR3 is 14 amino acids long. CDR1 is SGHRS, CDR2 YFSETQ, per germline. The CDR3 is CASSLDGIDSPLHF. CDR3 sequence (DNA): TGCGCCAGCAGCTTGGACGGGATTGATTCACCCCTCCACTTT.